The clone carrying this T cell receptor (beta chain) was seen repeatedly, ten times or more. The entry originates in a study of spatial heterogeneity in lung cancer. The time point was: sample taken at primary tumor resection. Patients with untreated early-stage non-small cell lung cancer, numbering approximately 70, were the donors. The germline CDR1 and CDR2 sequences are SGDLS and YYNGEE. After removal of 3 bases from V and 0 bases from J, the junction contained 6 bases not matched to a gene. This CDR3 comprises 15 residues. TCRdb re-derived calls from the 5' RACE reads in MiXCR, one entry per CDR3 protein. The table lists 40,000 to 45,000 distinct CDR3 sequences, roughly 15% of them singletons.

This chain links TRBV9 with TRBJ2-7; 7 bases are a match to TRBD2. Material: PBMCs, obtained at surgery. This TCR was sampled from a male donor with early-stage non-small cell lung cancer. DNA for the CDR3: TGTGCCAGCAGCGCGTTAGCGGGTCCCTCCTACGAGCAGTACTTC. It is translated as CASSALAGPSYEQYF.